These 16 T cell receptor beta chains came from one sample sequenced in a study of cytomegalovirus exposure and HLA in healthy donors. Both 60 Vbeta primers and 13 Jbeta primers went into the PCR. Sequencing used immunoSEQ multiplex PCR; TCRdb keeps in-frame clones, though not all of them. Here the sample spans 200,000 or so clones, approximately 80% being singletons. Sequencing was done on a sample of PBMCs. Source of these receptors: a boy between 2 and 10 years old in good health and CMV-seronegative.

CDR3 sequence reads: CASSTWTGIDYGYTF. The CDR3 DNA follows: TGTGCCAGTAGTACTTGGACAGGGATCGACTATGGCTACACCTTC. This chain joins TRBV19 and TRBJ1-2; 8 bases match TRBD1. V lost 4 bases, J lost 3 bases, and 7 bases stayed unmatched. The CDR3 covers 15 residues. CDR1 is LNHDA, CDR2 SQIVND, per germline (reference sequence).

V gene TRBV6-1 combines with J gene TRBJ2-7; 7 bases agree with TRBD1. Germline CDR1 reads MNHNS; CDR2 reads SASEGT. Losses at the gene ends were 5 bases for V and 5 bases for J; bases not matched to a gene: 3. CDR3 size: 12 residues. CDR3 coding DNA: TGTGCCAGCAGTCCGGACAGGAACGAGCAGTACTTC. Translated: CASSPDRNEQYF.

V usage is TRBV7-2 and J usage is TRBJ1-2, with D maybe TRBD1 (6 bases). V lost 5 bases and J lost 4, with 11 bases in between. The CDR3 spans 13 residues. Germline V lookup: CDR1 SGHTA, CDR2 FQGNSA. The CDR3 nucleotides are TGTGCCAGCAGCCTCCCAGGGGTCTATGGCTACACCTTC. It is translated as CASSLPGVYGYTF.

The V and J genes are TRBV4-1 and TRBJ2-1; 9 bases map to TRBD2. The CDR3 sequence is 16 residues long. In germline, CDR1 is MGHRA, CDR2 YSYEKL. After removal of 1 base from V and 9 bases from J, the junction contained 10 bases not matched to a gene. The CDR3: CASSQGTLAGTGEQFF. CDR3 bases: TGCGCCAGCAGCCAAGGGACGCTAGCGGGGACGGGTGAGCAGTTCTTC.

The chain has TRBV6-5 and TRBJ1-2; perhaps TRBD1 as D (5 bases). The V gene lost 2 bases and the J gene lost 4 bases, with 11 bases spanning the gap. CDR1 is MNHEY, CDR2 SVGAGI, per germline. CDR3 size: 14 residues. The CDR3 DNA is TGTGCCAGCAGTTACGGCTTAGGGGCCTATGGCTACACCTTC. Translating it yields CASSYGLGAYGYTF.

There are a few counts of this clone. The CDR3 loop reads CASSGRTSGGSNTGELFF. In DNA form, the CDR3 reads TGTGCCAGCAGCGGTCGGACTAGCGGGGGATCGAACACCGGGGAGCTGTTTTTT. The rearrangement uses TRBV5-6 and TRBJ2-2; 13 bases fit TRBD2. From germline, CDR1 is SGHDT and CDR2 YYEEEE. V lost 4 bases and J lost 0; bases outside the gene matches: 6. The CDR3 runs to 18 residues. Together with reference TRBV5-6 and TRBJ2-2, the CDR3 gives the full variable domain: DAGVTQSPTHLIKTRGQQVTLRCSPKSGHDTVSWYQQALGQGPQFIFQYYEEEERQRGNFPDRFSGHQFPNYSSELNVNALLLGDSALYLCASSGRTSGGSNTGELFFGEGSRLTVL.

This clone appeared a few times. J is TRBJ2-1 and V is TRBV15, with 8 bases fitting TRBD2. Germline CDR1 is LNHNV and CDR2 is YYDKDF (reference sequence). This CDR3 contains 15 residues. Unmatched junction bases numbered 5, after V lost 3 bases and J lost 4 bases. CDR3 DNA: TGTGCCACCAGCAGCACTAGCGGCGTATACAATGAGCAGTTCTTC. Translation gives CATSSTSGVYNEQFF.

J is TRBJ1-2 and V is TRBV29-1; 8 bases align to TRBD1. The germline V gene encodes CDR1 SQVTM and CDR2 ANQGSEA. V was pared by 6 bases and J by 5 bases, with 8 bases of the junction left unmatched. The CDR3 covers 13 residues. CDR3 residues: CSVASGGGYGYTF. CDR3 coding DNA: TGCAGCGTAGCCTCAGGGGGCGGATATGGCTACACCTTC.

The V call is TRBV7-2, the J call TRBJ2-7, with TRBD2 identical over 7 bases. Germline V gene data show CDR1 as SGHTA and CDR2 as FQGNSA. The junction had 8 bases not matched to a gene; V was cut back by 5 bases and J by 1 base. The CDR3 runs to 15 residues. CDR3 bases: TGTGCCAGCAGCATTTCTAGCGGAGGGTCCTACGAGCAGTACTTC. It yields the protein CASSISSGGSYEQYF. Filled out from reference TRBV7-2 and TRBJ2-7, the complete variable domain reads GAGVSQSPSNKVTEKGKDVELRCDPISGHTALYWYRQSLGQGLEFLIYFQGNSAPDKSGLPSDRFSAERTGGSVSTLTIQRTQQEDSAVYLCASSISSGGSYEQYFGPGTRLTVT.

The rearrangement joins TRBV5-1 to TRBJ1-2; TRBD1 agrees at 11 bases. Germline trimming cut 4 bases from V and 6 bases from J; bases unmatched to any gene: 2. Germline V CDR1 and CDR2: SGHRS, YFSETQ. This CDR3 has 13 amino acids. The DNA for the CDR3 is TGCGCCAGCAGCCCGGGACAGGGGGATGGCTACACCTTC. Translation gives CASSPGQGDGYTF.

This chain links TRBV9 with TRBJ2-1, with 9 nucleotides matching TRBD2. Per the germline V gene, CDR1 is SGDLS and CDR2 is YYNGEE. The J segment lost 7 bases and the V segment lost 2 bases, leaving 13 bases of the junction unmatched. The CDR3 totals 17 residues. This chain's CDR3 is CASSVHRGTSPINEQFF. The CDR3 nucleotides are TGTGCCAGCAGCGTCCACCGCGGGACTAGCCCGATTAATGAGCAGTTCTTC. The complete variable domain, with remaining parts taken from reference TRBV9 and TRBJ2-1, reads DSGVTQTPKHLITATGQRVTLRCSPRSGDLSVYWYQQSLDQGLQFLIQYYNGEERAKGNILERFSAQQFPDLHSELNLSSLELGDSALYFCASSVHRGTSPINEQFFGPGTRLTVL.

V gene TRBV18 combines with J gene TRBJ2-1, with unresolved D. Trimming shortened V by 6 bases and J by 4 bases, and 13 bases separated the two germline ends. The germline CDR1 and CDR2 sequences are KGHSH and LQKENI. The CDR3 length is 14 residues. The chain's CDR3 is CASSRSKTYNEQFF. The CDR3 region has the DNA TGTGCCAGCTCGCGTAGCAAAACATACAATGAGCAGTTCTTC.

This chain connects TRBV4-3 to TRBJ1-1; D is perhaps TRBD1 (5 bases). The CDR3 runs to 15 residues. The V and J ends lost 0 bases and 1 base respectively, with 9 bases between them. CDR1 and CDR2 from the germline V gene are LGHNA and YSLEER. The CDR3 here is CASSQDLTENTEAFF. In DNA form, the CDR3 reads TGCGCCAGCAGCCAAGACCTGACAGAGAACACTGAAGCTTTCTTT.

The chain combines TRBV6-1 with TRBJ2-3, with TRBD1 matching over 8 bases. The CDR3 consists of 14 residues. Germline V gene data show CDR1 as MNHNS and CDR2 as SASEGT. Trimming at V came to 3 bases and at J to 5 bases, leaving 4 bases not matched to a gene. The CDR3 DNA reads as TGTGCCAGCAGTGAGCACAGGGGGGAAGATACGCAGTATTTT. Its protein product is CASSEHRGEDTQYF.

DNA for the CDR3: TGTGCCAGTGGTACCGGGAGGTGGGGCACAGATACGCAGTATTTT. It is translated as CASGTGRWGTDTQYF. V usage is TRBV6-5 and J usage is TRBJ2-3, with 7 bases identical to TRBD2. This CDR3 is built from 15 residues. Germline V gives CDR1 MNHEY, CDR2 SVGAGI. J gave up 1 base and V 9 bases, and 10 bases lay outside the gene matches.

This clone has a single count. V gene TRBV19 combines with J gene TRBJ1-2; no definite D call. Trimming took off 8 bases at V and 4 bases at J, with 11 bases between the two ends. CDR3 length: 12 residues. Germline assignment: CDR1 LNHDA and CDR2 SQIVND (reference sequence). CDR3 sequence reads: CASFSSGYGYTF. CDR3 bases: TGTGCCAGTTTCTCTAGCGGCTATGGCTACACCTTC.